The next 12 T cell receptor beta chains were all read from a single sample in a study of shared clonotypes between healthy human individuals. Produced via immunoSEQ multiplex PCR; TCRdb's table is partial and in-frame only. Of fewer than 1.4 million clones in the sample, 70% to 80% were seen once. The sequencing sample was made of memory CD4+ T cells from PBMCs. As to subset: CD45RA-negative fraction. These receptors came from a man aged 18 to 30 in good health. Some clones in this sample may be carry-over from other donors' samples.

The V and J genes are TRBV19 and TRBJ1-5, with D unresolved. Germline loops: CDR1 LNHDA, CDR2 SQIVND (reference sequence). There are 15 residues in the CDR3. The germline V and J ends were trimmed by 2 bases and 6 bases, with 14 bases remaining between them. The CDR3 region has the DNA TGTGCCAGTAGTATATCCGGGTCCTGGGCTCAGCCCCAGCATTTT. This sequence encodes CASSISGSWAQPQHF.

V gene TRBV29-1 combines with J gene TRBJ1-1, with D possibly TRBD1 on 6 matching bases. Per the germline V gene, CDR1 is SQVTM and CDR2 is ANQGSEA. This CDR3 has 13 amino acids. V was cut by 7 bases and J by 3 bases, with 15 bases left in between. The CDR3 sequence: CSAQQGGDTEAFF. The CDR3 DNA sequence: TGCAGCGCTCAACAGGGCGGGGACACTGAAGCTTTCTTT.

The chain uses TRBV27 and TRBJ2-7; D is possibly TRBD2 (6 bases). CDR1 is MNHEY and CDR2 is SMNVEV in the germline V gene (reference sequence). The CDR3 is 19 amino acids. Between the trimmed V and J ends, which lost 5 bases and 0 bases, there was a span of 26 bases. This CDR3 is CASSPLTGISGVSSYEQYF. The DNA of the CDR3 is TGTGCCAGCAGTCCCTTGACGGGCATTTCGGGGGTAAGCTCCTACGAGCAGTACTTC.

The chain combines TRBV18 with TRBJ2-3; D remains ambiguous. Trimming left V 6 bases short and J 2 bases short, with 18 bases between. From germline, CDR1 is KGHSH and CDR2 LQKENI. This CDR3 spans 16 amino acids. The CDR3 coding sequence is TGTGCCAGCTCCCCGTTCGGGCAGGTCCTCACAGATACGCAGTATTTT. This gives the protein CASSPFGQVLTDTQYF.

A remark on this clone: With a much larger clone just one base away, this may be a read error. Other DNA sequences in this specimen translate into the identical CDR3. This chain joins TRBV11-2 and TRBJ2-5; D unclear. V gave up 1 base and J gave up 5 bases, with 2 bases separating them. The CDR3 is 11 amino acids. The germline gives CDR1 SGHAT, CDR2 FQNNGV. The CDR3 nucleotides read TGTGCCAGCAGCTTAGCGGAGACCCAGTACTTC. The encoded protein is CASSLAETQYF. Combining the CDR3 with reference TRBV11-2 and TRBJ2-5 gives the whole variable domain EAGVAQSPRYKIIEKRQSVAFWCNPISGHATLYWYQQILGQGPKLLIQFQNNGVVDDSQLPKDRFSAERLKGVDSTLKIQPAKLEDSAVYLCASSLAETQYFGPGTRLLVL.

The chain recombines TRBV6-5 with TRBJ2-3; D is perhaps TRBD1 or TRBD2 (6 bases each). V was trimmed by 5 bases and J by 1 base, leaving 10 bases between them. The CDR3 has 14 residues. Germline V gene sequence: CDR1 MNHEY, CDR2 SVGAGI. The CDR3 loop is CASSRGLGTDTQYF. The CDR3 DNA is TGTGCCAGCAGTCGGGGGCTAGGCACAGATACGCAGTATTTT.

The CDR3: CASTDQGSMNTQYF. The DNA of the CDR3 is TGCGCCAGCACCGACCAGGGGTCAATGAATACCCAGTACTTC. The chain links TRBV5-1 to TRBJ2-5; weak D call: TRBD1 (6 bases). The CDR3 spans 14 residues. Germline assignment: CDR1 SGHRS and CDR2 YFSETQ. Trimming took off 6 bases at V and 8 bases at J, with 20 bases between the two ends.

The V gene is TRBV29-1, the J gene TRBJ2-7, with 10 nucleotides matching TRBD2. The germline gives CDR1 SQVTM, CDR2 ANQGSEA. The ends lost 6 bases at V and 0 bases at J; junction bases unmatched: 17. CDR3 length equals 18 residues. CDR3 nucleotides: TGCAGCGTCGGGGTAAATCCGGGGACTAGCGCGAGCTCCTACGAGCAGTACTTC. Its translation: CSVGVNPGTSASSYEQYF.

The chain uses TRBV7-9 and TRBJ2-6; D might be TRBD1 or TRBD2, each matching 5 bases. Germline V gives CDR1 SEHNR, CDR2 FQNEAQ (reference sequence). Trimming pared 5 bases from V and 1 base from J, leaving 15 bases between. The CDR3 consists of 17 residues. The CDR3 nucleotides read TGTGCCAGCAGCCAGGGACGGGGCGATTCTGGGGCCAACGTCCTGACTTTC. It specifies CASSQGRGDSGANVLTF.

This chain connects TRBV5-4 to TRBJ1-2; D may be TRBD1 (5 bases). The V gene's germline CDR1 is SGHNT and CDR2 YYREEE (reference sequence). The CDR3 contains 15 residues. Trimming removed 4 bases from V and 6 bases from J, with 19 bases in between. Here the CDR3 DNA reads TGTGCCAGCAGCCTACGGCGGGACTTACCGGATGGCTACACCTTC. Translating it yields CASSLRRDLPDGYTF.

The CDR3 here is CASSLLRANFEQYF. CDR3 nucleotides: TGTGCCAGCAGCTTATTACGGGCCAATTTTGAGCAGTACTTC. The chain links TRBV11-2 to TRBJ2-7; no reliable D call. Germline CDR1 and CDR2: SGHAT and FQNNGV. The CDR3 is 14 residues long. V was trimmed by 2 bases and J by 7 bases, leaving 15 bases between them.

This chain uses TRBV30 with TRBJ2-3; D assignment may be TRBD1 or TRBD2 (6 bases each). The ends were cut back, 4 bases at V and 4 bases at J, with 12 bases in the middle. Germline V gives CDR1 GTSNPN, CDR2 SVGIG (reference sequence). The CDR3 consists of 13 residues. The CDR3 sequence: CAWNVGGADTQYF. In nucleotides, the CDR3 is TGTGCCTGGAATGTGGGGGGCGCAGATACGCAGTATTTT.